One TCR beta chain is described in this entry. Antigen specificity is unknown. The data are from a study of long-term antiretroviral therapy in people with HIV. About the study: The oldest specimens predate the 2015 immediate-ART recommendation by about a decade. Regarding the study as a whole: No data were available on ART adherence, viral resistance or therapy changes. After ART, diversity increased yet remained lower than transplant donor controls.

Every single participant having HIV got treatment inside the United States. Survey level was the resolution at which the v3.0 immunoSEQ assay ran. Clones were sequenced by immunoSEQ multiplex PCR, and TCRdb holds only the in-frame ones, with some missing. The profile shows tens of thousands of clones, roughly nine tenths of them singletons. Germline CDR1 reads LGHNA; CDR2 reads YSLEER. This CDR3 has 15 amino acids. V shed 3 bases and J shed 2 bases, with 10 bases lying between them. The source of this sequence is a woman aged 50 to 60 with HIV. This chain links TRBV4-3 with TRBJ2-2; D tentatively fits TRBD1 or TRBD2 (5 bases each). This material consisted of unsorted PBMCs, taken 0.1 years before starting antiretroviral therapy. DNA of the CDR3: TGCGCCAGCAGCCAGGGGACGGATAACACCGGGGAGCTGTTTTTT. Translating gives CASSQGTDNTGELFF.